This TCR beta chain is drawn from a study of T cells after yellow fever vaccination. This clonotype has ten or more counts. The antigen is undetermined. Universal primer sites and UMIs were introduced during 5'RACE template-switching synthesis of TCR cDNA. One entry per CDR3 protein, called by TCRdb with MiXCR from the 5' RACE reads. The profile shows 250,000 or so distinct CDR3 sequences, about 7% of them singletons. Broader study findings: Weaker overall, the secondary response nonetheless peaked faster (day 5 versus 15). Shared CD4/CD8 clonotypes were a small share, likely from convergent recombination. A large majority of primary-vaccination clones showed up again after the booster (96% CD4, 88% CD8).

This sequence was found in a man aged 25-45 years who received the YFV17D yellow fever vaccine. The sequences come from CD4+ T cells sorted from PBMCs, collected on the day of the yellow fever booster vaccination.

Written as DNA, the CDR3 is TGTGCCTGGAGTCCCCTTGTGAGCTCCTACGAGCAGTACTTC. This translates into CAWSPLVSSYEQYF. The rearrangement links TRBV30 to TRBJ2-7; no clear D gene. The CDR3 loop spans 14 amino acids. The V end was cut by 2 bases, the J end by 0 bases, with 11 bases between. Looked up from germline, CDR1 is GTSNPN and CDR2 is SVGIG (reference sequence).